This T cell receptor (beta chain) was captured in a study of blood T cell repertoires in COVID-19. Profiled with immunoSEQ multiplex PCR; TCRdb holds only in-frame clones, not every one. The sample gives 250,000 to 300,000 clones, roughly 88% of which show up once; around 2.9% is in the top ten. This CDR3 region has 15 residues. Looked up from germline, CDR1 is LGHNA and CDR2 is YSLEER. Unmatched junction bases numbered 2, after V lost 3 bases and J lost 4 bases. V is TRBV4-3 and J is TRBJ1-3; TRBD1 agrees at 11 bases. The sequenced sample was peripheral blood. The clonotype originates from a woman aged 25 to 39 with active or convalescent COVID-19. The CDR3 nucleotides are TGCGCCAGCAGCCAGGGACAGGGGGAAGGAAACACCATATATTTT. This gives the protein CASSQGQGEGNTIYF.